A single sample gave rise to the 9 T cell receptor beta chains below, sequenced in a study of OX40 agonist ivuxolimab in advanced cancers. This table comes from immunoSEQ multiplex PCR, and its TCRdb copy is limited to in-frame clones, with some not included. Of 80,000 to 95,000 clones in the sample, approximately 91% were seen once. Sequenced here: CD4+ or CD8+ T cells sorted from blood, sampled in a trial of the OX40 agonist ivuxolimab. The receptors here all came from an adult with an advanced solid tumor such as melanoma, head and neck, liver or kidney cancer.

This chain uses TRBV9 with TRBJ2-4; 8 bases match TRBD2. CDR1 is SGDLS and CDR2 is YYNGEE in the germline V gene. V lost 0 bases and J lost 5; bases outside the gene matches: 7. The length of the CDR3 is 16 residues. CDR3 nucleotides: TGTGCCAGCAGCGTAGGGTCCAGCGGGAGCCAAAACATTCAGTACTTC. Its protein is CASSVGSSGSQNIQYF.

The chain combines TRBV21-1 with TRBJ2-1; the listed D gene, TRBD2, was not tested against the DNA. TRBV21-1 corresponds to a pseudogene. CDR3 length: 18 residues. CDR3 nucleotides: TGTGCCAGCAGCCCTCGTGGGACTAGCGGGAGCTCCTACAATGAGCAGTTCTTC. Protein: CASSPRGTSGSSYNEQFF.

This sequence joins TRBV2 and TRBJ2-5, with 13 positions matching TRBD2. J was trimmed by 1 base and V by 4 bases; bases with no gene match: 3. The V gene's germline CDR1 is SNHLY and CDR2 FYNNEI. This CDR3 has 16 amino acids. CDR3 sequence: CASSAGTSGAQETQYF. As DNA, the CDR3 is TGTGCCAGCAGTGCTGGGACTAGCGGGGCCCAAGAGACCCAGTACTTC. The whole variable domain, remainder taken from reference TRBV2 and TRBJ2-5, is EPEVTQTPSHQVTQMGQEVILRCVPISNHLYFYWYRQILGQKVEFLVSFYNNEISEKSEIFDDQFSVERPDGSNFTLKIRSTKLEDSAMYFCASSAGTSGAQETQYFGPGTRLLVL.

This chain joins TRBV4-3 and TRBJ2-7; the D is unclear. The CDR3 is 15 amino acids. The V gene lost 0 bases and the J gene lost 3 bases, with 12 bases spanning the gap. Germline assignment: CDR1 LGHNA and CDR2 YSLEER. DNA for the CDR3: TGCGCCAGCAGCCAAGAAAGACTGCTAGACTACGAGCAGTACTTC. Amino acid sequence: CASSQERLLDYEQYF.

This clone was seen just once. The chain carries TRBV11-3 and TRBJ2-7, with 8 bases aligning to TRBD1. The ends lost 2 bases at V and 2 bases at J; junction bases unmatched: 2. This CDR3 is 14 amino acids long. Germline CDR1 and CDR2: SGHNT and YENEEA. CDR3 coding DNA: TGTGCCAGCAGCTTACAGGGGGCAACCTACGAGCAGTACTTC. Its translation: CASSLQGATYEQYF.

The chain is built from TRBV28 and TRBJ1-5; TRBD1 is a possible D gene (6 bases). Trimming took off 1 base at V and 6 bases at J, with 7 bases between the two ends. Germline CDR1 MDHEN, CDR2 SYDVKM. The CDR3 has 13 residues. The CDR3 DNA follows: TGTGCCAGCAGTTTATCAGGGGTTCAGCCCCAGCATTTT. Amino acids: CASSLSGVQPQHF.

The V gene is TRBV19, the J gene TRBJ2-3; possible D gene TRBD2, 6 bases. This CDR3 region has 12 residues. Germline CDR1 and CDR2: LNHDA and SQIVND (reference sequence). The V end lost 6 bases, the J end lost 4 bases, and 8 bases lay between the germline ends. As DNA, the CDR3 is TGTGCCAGTAGCTGGGGGGCAGATACGCAGTATTTT. Translating it yields CASSWGADTQYF.

The rearrangement joins TRBV6-6 to TRBJ2-7; TRBD1 might be the D (5 bases). This CDR3 region has 15 residues. The germline V gene has CDR1 MNHNY and CDR2 SVGAGI (reference sequence). Trimming took 5 bases from V and 0 from J, leaving 14 bases between them. CDR3 in DNA: TGTGCCAGCAGTCCCTCAGGGTTCGGCTCCTACGAGCAGTACTTC. This encodes CASSPSGFGSYEQYF.

The chain combines TRBV19 with TRBJ1-1, with D possibly TRBD1 on 5 matching bases. CDR3 size: 12 residues. Trimming took 5 bases from V and 8 from J, leaving 12 bases between them. The germline gives CDR1 LNHDA, CDR2 SQIVND (reference sequence). The CDR3 DNA follows: TGTGCCAGTAGTCCCGGCAGGGAGGAAGCTTTCTTT. Protein sequence: CASSPGREEAFF. The variable domain in full, with the rest retrieved from reference TRBV19 and TRBJ1-1, is DGGITQSPKYLFRKEGQNVTLSCEQNLNHDAMYWYRQDPGQGLRLIYYSQIVNDFQKGDIAEGYSVSREKKESFPLTVTSAQKNPTAFYLCASSPGREEAFFGQGTRLTVV.